A selection of T cell receptor beta chains follows, all from one sample in a study of blood T cell repertoires in COVID-19. Profiled with immunoSEQ multiplex PCR; TCRdb holds only in-frame clones, not every one. The sample lists approximately 67,000 clones, around 90% occurring once. Sequencing used peripheral blood. The source is a woman in her sixties or seventies with active COVID-19. Each CDR3 is given with its conserved first and last residue. The order of the fields is V gene, clone size, J gene, D gene, CDR3 protein, CDR3 DNA. The D gene is left open where the match is weak. Part of the rows lack a size; the others show once, few, many or a class for expanded clones.

>TRBV3-1/TRBV3-2|NA|TRBJ2-7|TRBD2
CASSQGDPGGGEQYF
TGTGCCAGCAGCCAAGGGGACCCGGGAGGGGGCGAGCAGTACTTC
>TRBV5-1|NA|TRBJ2-3|TRBD2
CASSFGGGGPDTQYF
TGCGCCAGCAGCTTCGGCGGGGGAGGCCCAGATACGCAGTATTTT
>TRBV15|NA|TRBJ2-2|TRBD1
CATKDRDLSAGELFF
TGTGCCACCAAGGACAGGGATCTTTCTGCCGGGGAGCTGTTTTTT
>TRBV4-1|NA|TRBJ1-1|NA
CASSQGGLNTEAFF
TGCGCCAGCAGCCAGGGCGGGTTGAACACTGAAGCTTTCTTT
>TRBV19|NA|TRBJ2-7|NA
CASRPQVGYEQYF
TGTGCCAGTAGACCACAGGTTGGGTACGAGCAGTACTTC
>TRBV6-6|NA|TRBJ1-5|NA
CATRRGDQPQHF
TGTGCCACCAGACGGGGAGATCAGCCCCAGCATTTT
>TRBV10-1|NA|TRBJ2-7|NA
CASSSSRGSYEQYF
TGCGCCAGCAGTTCAAGCAGGGGTTCCTACGAGCAGTACTTC
>TRBV30|NA|TRBJ2-5|NA
CAWSAVGDNQYF
TGTGCCTGGAGTGCAGTAGGAGATAACCAGTACTTC
>TRBV19|NA|TRBJ2-7|NA
CASSVPNRRAYEQYF
TGTGCCAGTAGTGTCCCCAACAGGCGTGCCTACGAGCAGTACTTC
>TRBV28|NA|TRBJ2-3|TRBD1
CASSSPQQGAGTDTQYF
TGTGCCAGCAGTTCACCGCAACAGGGGGCGGGCACAGATACGCAGTATTTT
>TRBV5-1|NA|TRBJ2-5|TRBD1
CASSSTGVFETQYF
TGCGCCAGCAGCTCGACAGGGGTTTTTGAGACCCAGTACTTC
>TRBV7-9|NA|TRBJ2-5|NA
CASGGNGETQYF
TGTGCCAGCGGGGGGAATGGGGAGACCCAGTACTTC
>TRBV5-1|NA|TRBJ1-4|NA
CASSQSGTGWEKLFF
TGCGCCAGCAGCCAAAGCGGGACGGGGTGGGAAAAACTGTTTTTT
>TRBV5-1|NA|TRBJ2-2|NA
CASSVGVQANTGELFF
TGCGCCAGCAGCGTAGGAGTACAGGCGAACACCGGGGAGCTGTTTTTT
>TRBV12-3/TRBV12-4|once|TRBJ2-1|NA
CASSPLYNEQFF
TGTGCCAGCAGTCCCTTATACAATGAGCAGTTCTTC
>TRBV13|NA|TRBJ1-5|TRBD1
CASSRGQGRGNQPQHF
TGTGCCAGCAGCCGCGGACAGGGGCGAGGAAATCAGCCCCAGCATTTT
>TRBV29-1|NA|TRBJ1-1|NA
CSVEALLGVSEAFF
TGCAGCGTTGAAGCTCTTCTCGGGGTATCTGAAGCTTTCTTT
>TRBV7-9|NA|TRBJ2-3|NA
CASSLGQAGSTDTQYF
TGTGCCAGCAGCTTAGGCCAAGCCGGTAGCACAGATACGCAGTATTTT
>TRBV5-1|NA|TRBJ2-2|TRBD2
CASSWTSGHTGELFF
TGCGCCAGCAGCTGGACTAGCGGGCACACCGGGGAGCTGTTTTTT
>TRBV5-1|NA|TRBJ2-7|TRBD2
CASKASGGYEQYF
TGCGCCAGCAAAGCTAGCGGGGGATACGAGCAGTACTTC
>TRBV2|NA|TRBJ1-2|NA
CATQQGTLYGHTF
TGTGCCACCCAACAGGGTACACTCTATGGCCACACCTTC
>TRBV5-6|NA|TRBJ2-3|TRBD2
CASSFTSGRMLDTQYF
TGTGCCAGCAGCTTTACTAGCGGGAGGATGTTAGATACGCAGTATTTT
>TRBV5-1|NA|TRBJ2-1|TRBD1
CASSLTGQGNEQFF
TGCGCCAGCAGCTTGACGGGACAGGGCAATGAGCAGTTCTTC
>TRBV30|NA|TRBJ1-1|TRBD1
CAWSATARGPTEAFF
TGTGCCTGGAGTGCCACCGCGAGGGGGCCCACTGAAGCTTTCTTT
>TRBV11-2|NA|TRBJ2-5|NA
CASSSWRAQETQYF
TGTGCCAGCAGCTCGTGGCGGGCCCAAGAGACCCAGTACTTC
>TRBV4-2|once|TRBJ1-2|TRBD1
CASSRDSANYGYTF
TGTGCCAGCAGCCGGGACAGTGCTAACTATGGCTACACCTTC
>TRBV28|NA|TRBJ1-4|NA
CASSLFSATNEKLFF
TGTGCCAGCAGTTTATTTTCTGCAACTAATGAAAAACTGTTTTTT
>TRBV19|NA|TRBJ2-1|NA
CASSPSGLSYNEQFF
TGTGCCAGTAGTCCTTCAGGGCTGTCCTACAATGAGCAGTTCTTC
>TRBV6-1|NA|TRBJ2-1|TRBD1
CASSDLRTPTGAPYNEQFF
TGTGCCAGCAGTGACCTCCGAACCCCGACAGGGGCACCCTACAATGAGCAGTTCTTC
>TRBV5-1|NA|TRBJ2-7|TRBD2
CASSPGLAGVQRSYEQYF
TGCGCCAGCAGCCCGGGACTAGCGGGAGTGCAACGATCCTACGAGCAGTACTTC
>TRBV28|NA|TRBJ2-7|NA
CASSFRGLNSYEQYF
TGTGCCAGCAGTTTTCGGGGTCTAAACTCCTACGAGCAGTACTTC
>TRBV28|NA|TRBJ2-3|NA
CASSPYSADTQYF
TGTGCCAGCAGTCCATACTCGGCAGATACGCAGTATTTT
>TRBV24-1|few|TRBJ2-3|NA
CATSDSTARIDTQYF
TGTGCCACCAGTGATTCTACCGCGAGAATCGATACGCAGTATTTT
>TRBV5-1|once|TRBJ2-7|NA
CASSYAGRIYEQYF
TGCGCCAGCAGCTATGCGGGACGGATCTACGAGCAGTACTTC
>TRBV19|NA|TRBJ1-1|TRBD1
CASREGTGRGFAEAFF
TGTGCCAGTAGGGAGGGGACAGGGAGGGGGTTCGCTGAAGCTTTCTTT
>TRBV28|NA|TRBJ2-3|TRBD1
CASSLAGTGGADTQYF
TGTGCCAGCAGTTTGGCTGGGACAGGGGGCGCGGATACGCAGTATTTT
>TRBV6-1|NA|TRBJ2-5|NA
CASSEQQGFQETQYF
TGTGCCAGCAGTGAACAGCAGGGCTTCCAAGAGACCCAGTACTTC
>TRBV5-6|NA|TRBJ2-3|NA
CASSLGWLGGQVLSDTQYF
TGTGCCAGCAGCTTGGGGTGGTTGGGGGGGCAAGTTTTGTCAGATACGCAGTATTTT
>TRBV11-2|few|TRBJ2-5|TRBD2
CASSLGTSGPYQETQYF
TGTGCCAGCAGCTTAGGGACTAGCGGGCCGTACCAAGAGACCCAGTACTTC
>TRBV6-5|NA|TRBJ2-2|TRBD2
CASRLAGSDGELFF
TGTGCCAGCAGACTAGCGGGGTCGGACGGGGAGCTGTTTTTT
>TRBV18|NA|TRBJ1-5|NA
CASSPEQINQPQHF
TGTGCCAGCTCACCAGAACAGATCAATCAGCCCCAGCATTTT
>TRBV5-4|NA|TRBJ2-6|TRBD1
CASSTRTGSSGANVLTF
TGTGCCAGCAGTACTCGGACAGGGTCCTCTGGGGCCAACGTCCTGACTTTC